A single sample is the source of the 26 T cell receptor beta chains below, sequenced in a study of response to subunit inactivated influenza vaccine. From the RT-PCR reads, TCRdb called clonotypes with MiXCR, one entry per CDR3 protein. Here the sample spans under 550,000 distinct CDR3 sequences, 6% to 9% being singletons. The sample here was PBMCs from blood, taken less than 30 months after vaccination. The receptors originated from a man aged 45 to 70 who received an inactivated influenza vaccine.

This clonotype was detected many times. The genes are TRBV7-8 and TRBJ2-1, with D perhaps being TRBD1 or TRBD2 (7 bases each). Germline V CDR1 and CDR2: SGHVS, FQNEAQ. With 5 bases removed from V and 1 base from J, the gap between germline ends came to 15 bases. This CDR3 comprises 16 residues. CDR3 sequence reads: CASSLGTAGSYNEQFF. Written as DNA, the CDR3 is TGTGCCAGCAGCCTAGGGACAGCGGGGTCCTACAATGAGCAGTTCTTC. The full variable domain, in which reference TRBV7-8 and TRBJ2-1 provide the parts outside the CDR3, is GAGVSQSPRYKVAKRGQDVALRCDPISGHVSLFWYQQALGQGPEFLTYFQNEAQLDKSGLPSDRFFAERPEGSVSTLKIQRTQQEDSAVYLCASSLGTAGSYNEQFFGPGTRLTVL.

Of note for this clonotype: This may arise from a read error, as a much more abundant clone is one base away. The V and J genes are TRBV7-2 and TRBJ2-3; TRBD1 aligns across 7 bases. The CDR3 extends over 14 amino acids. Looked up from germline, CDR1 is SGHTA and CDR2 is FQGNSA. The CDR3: CAGSVDRGTDTQYF. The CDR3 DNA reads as TGTGCCGGCAGCGTAGACAGGGGCACAGATACGCAGTATTTT.

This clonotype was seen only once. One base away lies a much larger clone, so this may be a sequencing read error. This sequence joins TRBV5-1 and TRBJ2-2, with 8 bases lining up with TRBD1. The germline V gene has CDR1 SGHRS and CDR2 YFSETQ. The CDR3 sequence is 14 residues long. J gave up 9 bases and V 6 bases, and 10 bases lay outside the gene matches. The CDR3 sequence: CASKAGGQTWELFF. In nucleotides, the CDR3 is TGCGCCAGCAAGGCAGGGGGCCAAACCTGGGAGCTGTTTTTT.

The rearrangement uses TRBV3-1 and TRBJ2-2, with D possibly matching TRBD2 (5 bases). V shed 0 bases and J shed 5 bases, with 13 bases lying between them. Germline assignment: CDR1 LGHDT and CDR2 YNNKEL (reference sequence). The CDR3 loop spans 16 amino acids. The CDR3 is CASSQDRIRRTGELFF. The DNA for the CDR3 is TGTGCCAGCAGCCAAGACCGGATAAGGAGGACCGGGGAGCTGTTTTTT. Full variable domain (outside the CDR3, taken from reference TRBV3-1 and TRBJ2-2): DTAVSQTPKYLVTQMGNDKSIKCEQNLGHDTMYWYKQDSKKFLKIMFSYNNKELIINETVPNRFSPKSPDKAHLNLHINSLELGDSAVYFCASSQDRIRRTGELFFGEGSRLTVL.

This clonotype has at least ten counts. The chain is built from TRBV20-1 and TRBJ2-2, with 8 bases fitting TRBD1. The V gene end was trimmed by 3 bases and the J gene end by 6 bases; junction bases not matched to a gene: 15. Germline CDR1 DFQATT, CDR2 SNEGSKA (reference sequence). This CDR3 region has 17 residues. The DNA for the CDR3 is TGCAGTGCTAGTCCTTTTAGTTGGACAGGGAGTTCCGGGGAGCTGTTTTTT. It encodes CSASPFSWTGSSGELFF.

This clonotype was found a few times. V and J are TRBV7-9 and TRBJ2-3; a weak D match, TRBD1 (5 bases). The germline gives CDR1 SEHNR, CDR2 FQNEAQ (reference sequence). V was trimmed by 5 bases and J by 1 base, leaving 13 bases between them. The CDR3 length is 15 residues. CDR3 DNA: TGTGCCAGCAGCAAAATGAGCAGGGGCACAGATACGCAGTATTTT. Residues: CASSKMSRGTDTQYF.

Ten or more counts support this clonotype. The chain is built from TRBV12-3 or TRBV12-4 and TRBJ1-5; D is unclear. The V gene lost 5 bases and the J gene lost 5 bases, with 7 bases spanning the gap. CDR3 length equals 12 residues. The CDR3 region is CASSPPDQPQHF. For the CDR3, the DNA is TGTGCCAGCAGTCCCCCCGATCAGCCCCAGCATTTT.

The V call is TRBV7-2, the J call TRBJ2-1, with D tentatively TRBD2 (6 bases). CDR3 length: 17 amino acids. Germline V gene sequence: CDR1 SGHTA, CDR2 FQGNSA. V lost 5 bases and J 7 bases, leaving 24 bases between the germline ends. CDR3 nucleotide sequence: TGTGCCAGCAGCAAAGAACCAGGGTACGGGACTCGGAATGAGCAGTTCTTC. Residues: CASSKEPGYGTRNEQFF.

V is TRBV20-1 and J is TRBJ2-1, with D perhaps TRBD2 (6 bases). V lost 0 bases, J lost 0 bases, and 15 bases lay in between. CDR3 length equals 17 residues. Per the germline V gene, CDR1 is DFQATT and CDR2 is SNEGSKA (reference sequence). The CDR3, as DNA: TGCAGTGCTAGAGATCAGATGGAGGGCAGCTCCTACAATGAGCAGTTCTTC. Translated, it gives CSARDQMEGSSYNEQFF.

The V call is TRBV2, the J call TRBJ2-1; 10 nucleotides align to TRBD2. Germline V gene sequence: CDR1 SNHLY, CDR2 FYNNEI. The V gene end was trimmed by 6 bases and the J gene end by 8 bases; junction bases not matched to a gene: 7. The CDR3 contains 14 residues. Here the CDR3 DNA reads TGTGCCAGCAGGAAAGCGGGAGGGCCCCATGAGCAGTTCTTC. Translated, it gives CASRKAGGPHEQFF.

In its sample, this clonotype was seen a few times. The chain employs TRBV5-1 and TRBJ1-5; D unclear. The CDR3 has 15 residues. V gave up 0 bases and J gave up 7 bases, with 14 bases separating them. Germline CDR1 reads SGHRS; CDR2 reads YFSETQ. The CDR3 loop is CASSLGPAEGQPQHF. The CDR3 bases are TGCGCCAGCAGCTTGGGACCGGCTGAGGGCCAGCCCCAGCATTTT.

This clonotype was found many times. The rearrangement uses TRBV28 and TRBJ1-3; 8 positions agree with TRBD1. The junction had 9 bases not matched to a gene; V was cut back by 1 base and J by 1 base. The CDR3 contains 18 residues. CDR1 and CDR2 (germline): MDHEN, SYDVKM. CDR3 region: CASSLSGTGAVSGNTIYF. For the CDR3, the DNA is TGTGCCAGCAGTTTATCGGGGACAGGAGCGGTTTCTGGAAACACCATATATTTT.

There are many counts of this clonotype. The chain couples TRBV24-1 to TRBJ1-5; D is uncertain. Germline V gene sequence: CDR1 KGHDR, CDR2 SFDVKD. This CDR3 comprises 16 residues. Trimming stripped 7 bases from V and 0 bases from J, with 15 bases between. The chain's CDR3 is CATSPRHGISNQPQHF. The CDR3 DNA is TGTGCCACCAGCCCTAGACACGGGATTAGCAATCAGCCCCAGCATTTT.

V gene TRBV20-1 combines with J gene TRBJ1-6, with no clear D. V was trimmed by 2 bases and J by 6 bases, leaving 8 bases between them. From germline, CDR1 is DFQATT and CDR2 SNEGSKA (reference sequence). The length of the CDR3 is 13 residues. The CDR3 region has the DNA TGCAGTGCTAGAACCACAGTTAATTCACCCCTCCACTTT. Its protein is CSARTTVNSPLHF.

The CDR3 region is CASSQGPNSPFEQYF. The CDR3 region has the DNA TGTGCCAGCAGCCAAGGCCCCAATAGCCCCTTCGAGCAGTACTTC. The genes are TRBV3-1 and TRBJ2-7; D remains ambiguous. CDR1 is LGHDT and CDR2 is YNNKEL in the germline V gene (reference sequence). The V gene lost 1 base and the J gene lost 6 bases, with 16 bases spanning the gap. There are 15 residues in the CDR3.

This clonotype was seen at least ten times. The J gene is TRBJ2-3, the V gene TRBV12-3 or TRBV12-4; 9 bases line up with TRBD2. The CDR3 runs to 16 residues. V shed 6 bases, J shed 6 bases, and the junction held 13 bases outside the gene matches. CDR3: CASSLSSGGGADTQYF. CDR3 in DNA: TGTGCCAGCAGCCTAAGTAGCGGGGGAGGGGCGGATACGCAGTATTTT.

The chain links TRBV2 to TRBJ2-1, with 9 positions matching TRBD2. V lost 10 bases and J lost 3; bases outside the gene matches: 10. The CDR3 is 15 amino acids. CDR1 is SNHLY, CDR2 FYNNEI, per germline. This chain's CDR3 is CATFGLSGSYNEQFF. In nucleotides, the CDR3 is TGTGCCACCTTTGGGCTTAGCGGGAGCTACAATGAGCAGTTCTTC. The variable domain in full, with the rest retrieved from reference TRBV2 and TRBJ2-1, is EPEVTQTPSHQVTQMGQEVILRCVPISNHLYFYWYRQILGQKVEFLVSFYNNEISEKSEIFDDQFSVERPDGSNFTLKIRSTKLEDSAMYFCATFGLSGSYNEQFFGPGTRLTVL.

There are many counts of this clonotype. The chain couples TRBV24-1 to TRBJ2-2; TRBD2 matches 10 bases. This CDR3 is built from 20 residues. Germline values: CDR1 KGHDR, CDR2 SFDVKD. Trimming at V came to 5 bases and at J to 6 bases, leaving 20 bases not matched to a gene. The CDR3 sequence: CATSARTPGLAGELAGELFF. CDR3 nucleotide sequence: TGTGCCACCAGTGCCAGAACCCCGGGCCTAGCGGGAGAACTTGCCGGGGAGCTGTTTTTT.

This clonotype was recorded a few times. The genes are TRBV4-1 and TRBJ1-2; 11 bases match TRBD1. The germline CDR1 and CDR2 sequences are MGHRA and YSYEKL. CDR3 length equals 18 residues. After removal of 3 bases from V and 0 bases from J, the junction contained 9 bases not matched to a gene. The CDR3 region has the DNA TGCGCCAGCAGCCAGGGGGCGGACAGGGGGCTCTCTAACTATGGCTACACCTTC. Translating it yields CASSQGADRGLSNYGYTF.

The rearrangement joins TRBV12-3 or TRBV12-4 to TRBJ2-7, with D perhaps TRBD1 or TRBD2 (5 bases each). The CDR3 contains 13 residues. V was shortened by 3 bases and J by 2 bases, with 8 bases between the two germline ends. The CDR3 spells CASSLSGPYEQYF. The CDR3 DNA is TGTGCCAGCAGTTTGTCGGGACCCTACGAGCAGTACTTC.

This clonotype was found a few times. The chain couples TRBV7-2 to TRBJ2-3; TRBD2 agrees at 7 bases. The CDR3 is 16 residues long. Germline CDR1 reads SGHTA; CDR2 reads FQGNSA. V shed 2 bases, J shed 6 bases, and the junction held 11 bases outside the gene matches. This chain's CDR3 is CASSLLGAGDGDTQYF. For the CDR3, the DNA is TGTGCCAGCAGCTTACTCGGGGCGGGAGATGGGGATACGCAGTATTTT.

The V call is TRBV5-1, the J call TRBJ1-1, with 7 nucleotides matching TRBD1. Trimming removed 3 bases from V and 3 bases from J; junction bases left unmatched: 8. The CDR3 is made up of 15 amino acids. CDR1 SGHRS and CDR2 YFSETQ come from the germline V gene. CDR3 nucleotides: TGCGCCAGCAGCTGGGAACAGGGGACCTACACTGAAGCTTTCTTT. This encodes CASSWEQGTYTEAFF.

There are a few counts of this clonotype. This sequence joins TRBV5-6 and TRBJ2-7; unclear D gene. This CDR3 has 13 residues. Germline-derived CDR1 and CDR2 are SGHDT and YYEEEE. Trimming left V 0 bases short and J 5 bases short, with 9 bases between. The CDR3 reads CASSLEQIDEQYF. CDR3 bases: TGTGCCAGCAGCTTGGAACAAATAGACGAGCAGTACTTC.

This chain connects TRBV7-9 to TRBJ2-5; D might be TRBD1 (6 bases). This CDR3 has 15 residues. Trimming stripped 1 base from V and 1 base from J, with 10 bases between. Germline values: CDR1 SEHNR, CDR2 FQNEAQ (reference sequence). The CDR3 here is CASSLGQGLQETQYF. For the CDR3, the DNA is TGTGCCAGCAGCTTAGGTCAGGGGCTCCAAGAGACCCAGTACTTC.

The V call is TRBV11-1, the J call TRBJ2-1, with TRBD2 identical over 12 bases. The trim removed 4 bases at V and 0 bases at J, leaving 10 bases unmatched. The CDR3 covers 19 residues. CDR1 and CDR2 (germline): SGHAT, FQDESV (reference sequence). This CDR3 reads CASSSPGLAGGSSYNEQFF. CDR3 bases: TGTGCCAGCAGCTCTCCGGGACTAGCGGGTGGCAGCTCCTACAATGAGCAGTTCTTC.

This CDR3 reads CASSQLGRGARNGYTF. The CDR3, as DNA: TGCGCCAGCAGCCAACTTGGTCGGGGGGCAAGGAATGGCTACACCTTC. The J gene is TRBJ1-2, the V gene TRBV4-3; possible D gene TRBD1, 6 bases. Deletions cut 2 bases from V and 6 bases from J, with 19 bases between. Germline V gene lookup returns CDR1 LGHNA and CDR2 YSLEER. The CDR3 contains 16 residues.